The rows below give T cell receptor beta chains drawn from one sample of a study of T cell repertoires in cytomegalovirus infection. One entry per CDR3 protein, called by TCRdb with MiXCR from the reads. The table shows approximately 770,000 distinct CDR3 sequences, with roughly 29% occurring only once. The antigens these receptors bind are not known. The sequences come from cultured CD8+ T cells from PBMCs, collected from culture after CMV antigen stimulation. The receptors here all came from a human donor in good health (CMV status not recorded). Some clones in this sample may be carry-over from other donors' samples. Both conserved end residues are part of each CDR3.

j_gene,v_gene,CDR3aa
TRBJ2-1,TRBV7-6,CASSRTGTNNEQFF
TRBJ1-2,TRBV19,CASSRQQGAQGYTF
TRBJ2-1,TRBV7-2,CASSLAAAGGLSYNEQFF
TRBJ1-6,TRBV12-5,CASGLWGRNSPLHF
TRBJ2-3,TRBV10-3,CAISSGGAADTQYF
TRBJ1-1,TRBV19,CASFPPHNMNTEAFF
TRBJ2-6,TRBV6-2/TRBV6-3,CASSPGANVLTF
TRBJ2-2,TRBV4-1,CASSQSVLRGNTGELFF
TRBJ2-5,TRBV11-3,CASSLRASGLQETQYF
TRBJ2-3,TRBV9,CASSSRGAIDTQYF
TRBJ2-1,TRBV2,CATRVREQFF
TRBJ2-3,TRBV7-9,CASSPRGTPTDTQYF
TRBJ1-1,TRBV6-2/TRBV6-3,CASSYASGGTEAFF
TRBJ2-1,TRBV25-1,CASSATGPNEQFF
TRBJ2-1,TRBV6-2/TRBV6-3,CASSLGGADWNSYNEQFF
TRBJ2-7,TRBV7-6,CASSFGIGGYEQYF
TRBJ2-2,TRBV6-5,CASSYLQGDTGELFF
TRBJ2-1,TRBV6-2/TRBV6-3,CASSLNAGRGQFF
TRBJ2-3,TRBV12-3/TRBV12-4,CASSPTTSDSYF
TRBJ1-2,TRBV24-1,CATSDFRNYGYTF
TRBJ1-5,TRBV7-2,CASTLGGSNQPQHF
TRBJ2-5,TRBV7-6,CASSFQGGAKETQYF
TRBJ2-2,TRBV6-2/TRBV6-3,CASTLRMGGELFF
TRBJ1-6,TRBV27,CASSLVGGDSPLHF
TRBJ1-2,TRBV28,CASSLSGQSYGYTF
TRBJ1-5,TRBV6-2/TRBV6-3,CASRNLREPNQPQHF
TRBJ2-3,TRBV28,CASSVSTSGVRTDTQYF
TRBJ1-5,TRBV6-1,CASSKEPQPGPQHF
TRBJ2-7,TRBV7-2,CANSPKTGIEQYF